Listed below are T cell receptor beta chains from one sample, sequenced in a study of beta chain features in type 1 diabetes. The table came from immunoSEQ multiplex PCR; TCRdb's copy has only in-frame clones and leaves some out. The sample holds about 400,000 clones, roughly 12% seen once. The material sequenced was naive CD4+ T cells from blood. The receptors come from a man aged 18 to 29 in good health. CDR3s include the opening cysteine and the closing phenylalanine or tryptophan. The D gene is left open where the match is weak. Size is stated for part of the rows, as once, few or many counts, or as a class when the clone is expanded.

V	D	J	size	CDR3	DNA
TRBV28	NA	TRBJ1-5	NA	CASTLGDLPQHF	TGTGCCAGCACCCTAGGTGACTTGCCCCAGCATTTT
TRBV7-9	NA	TRBJ1-6	NA	CASGAGWHSPLHF	TGTGCCAGCGGGGCAGGGTGGCATTCACCCCTCCACTTT
TRBV5-4	NA	TRBJ1-5	NA	CASSLIGGLNQPQHF	TGTGCCAGCAGCTTGATCGGGGGTTTGAATCAGCCCCAGCATTTT
TRBV6-6	TRBD1	TRBJ1-5	few	CASSYPGQGANQPQHF	TGTGCCAGCAGTTACCCTGGACAGGGGGCCAATCAGCCCCAGCATTTT
TRBV7-9	NA	TRBJ1-2	few	CASQRSGGYTF	TGTGCCAGCCAACGGTCCGGTGGCTACACCTTC
TRBV4-1	TRBD2	TRBJ2-1	NA	CASSQGVWGGSSYNEQFF	TGCGCCAGCAGCCAAGGGGTCTGGGGCGGGAGCTCCTACAATGAGCAGTTCTTC
TRBV19	NA	TRBJ1-1	few	CASSRRDTEAFF	TGTGCCAGTAGTAGGCGGGACACTGAAGCTTTCTTT
TRBV30	NA	TRBJ2-7	few	CAWSLLYEQYF	TGTGCCTGGAGTTTACTCTACGAGCAGTACTTC
TRBV7-9	NA	TRBJ1-3	few	CASSRQVYGGNTIYF	TGTGCCAGCAGCCGACAGGTCTATGGAGGAAACACCATATATTTT
TRBV28	NA	TRBJ2-7	NA	CASRLQRVGEQYF	TGTGCCAGCAGACTCCAGAGGGTCGGCGAGCAGTACTTC
TRBV6-5	NA	TRBJ2-1	few	CASRASGVAREFF	TGTGCCAGTCGGGCCTCGGGAGTGGCCCGGGAGTTCTTC
TRBV2	NA	TRBJ2-5	NA	CASKIEETQYF	TGTGCCAGCAAGATAGAAGAGACCCAGTACTTC
TRBV28	NA	TRBJ1-2	NA	CASSPPGGYGYTF	TGTGCCAGCAGTCCTCCCGGAGGCTATGGCTACACCTTC
TRBV9	NA	TRBJ2-3	NA	CASSRRGGLTDTQYF	TGTGCCAGCAGTCGTCGTGGGGGACTCACAGATACGCAGTATTTT
TRBV19	TRBD2	TRBJ2-1	few	CASSIVSAGGPSEQFF	TGTGCCAGTAGTATAGTTTCTGCGGGAGGCCCCAGTGAGCAGTTCTTC
TRBV30	NA	TRBJ1-6	NA	CAWQARGNSPLHF	TGTGCCTGGCAAGCTCGGGGTAATTCACCCCTCCACTTT
TRBV15	TRBD1	TRBJ2-5	few	CATSRGQGKEETQYF	TGTGCCACCAGCAGAGGACAGGGAAAGGAAGAGACCCAGTACTTC
TRBV30	TRBD1	TRBJ1-1	few	CAWRQGADTEAFF	TGTGCCTGGCGACAGGGGGCTGACACTGAAGCTTTCTTT
TRBV2	TRBD2	TRBJ2-1	NA	CASSGGRNYNEQFF	TGTGCCAGCAGTGGCGGGAGAAACTACAATGAGCAGTTCTTC
TRBV9	TRBD2	TRBJ2-5	NA	CASSVGLAGGTQYF	TGTGCCAGCAGCGTAGGTCTAGCGGGGGGCACCCAGTACTTC
TRBV28	NA	TRBJ2-7	NA	CASSSTPGQYF	TGTGCCAGCAGTTCAACCCCCGGGCAGTACTTC
TRBV9	NA	TRBJ1-1	few	CASSVLRGEAFF	TGTGCCAGCAGCGTTCTCCGGGGGGAGGCTTTCTTT
TRBV28	NA	TRBJ1-5	NA	CASSLGGANQPQHF	TGTGCCAGCAGTTTAGGCGGGGCCAATCAGCCCCAGCATTTT
TRBV7-2	TRBD2	TRBJ2-3	few	CASSLWSGGDTDTQYF	TGTGCCAGCAGCTTATGGAGCGGGGGGGACACAGATACGCAGTATTTT
TRBV29-1	NA	TRBJ1-6	few	CSVGEGSTLHF	TGCAGCGTGGGGGAGGGGTCCACCCTCCACTTT
TRBV11-2	NA	TRBJ2-3	NA	CASSMTLAVTDTQYF	TGTGCCAGCAGCATGACACTAGCAGTCACAGATACGCAGTATTTT
TRBV28	NA	TRBJ1-1	few	CASSPRGLAFF	TGTGCCAGCAGTCCCCGAGGCCTAGCTTTCTTT